Shown below are 13 T cell receptor beta chains from a single sample sequenced in a study of T cells after yellow fever vaccination. TCRdb analysed the 5' RACE reads with MiXCR anew, one entry per CDR3 protein. The data show a few hundred thousand distinct CDR3 sequences, with 8.5% to 10% seen just once and over 15% held by the top ten. This specimen was PBMCs, taken on the day of the first yellow fever vaccination. These receptors all come from a man aged 18 to 29 who received the YFV17D yellow fever vaccine.

This clonotype was counted ten times or more. V gene TRBV10-3 combines with J gene TRBJ2-3, with D hard to call. From germline, CDR1 is ENHRY and CDR2 SYGVKD. V gave up 0 bases and J gave up 2 bases, with 3 bases separating them. CDR3 length: 13 amino acids. In DNA form, the CDR3 reads TGTGCCATCAGTGAGTCGATCACAGATACGCAGTATTTT. The encoded protein is CAISESITDTQYF.

In this sample, this clonotype turned up many times. The CDR3 coding sequence is TGCGCCAGCAGCTTGTTCCCCCGGGGGAACTACAATGAGCAGTTCTTC. This translates into CASSLFPRGNYNEQFF. J is TRBJ2-1 and V is TRBV5-1; tentatively, D is TRBD2 (6 bases). Germline V CDR1 and CDR2: SGHRS, YFSETQ. Trimming cost V 1 base and J 3 bases, with 14 bases left between them. There are 16 residues in the CDR3.

The J gene is TRBJ1-1, the V gene TRBV9, with D perhaps TRBD1 (6 bases). The CDR3 consists of 17 residues. CDR1 SGDLS and CDR2 YYNGEE come from the germline V gene. Deletions cut 0 bases from V and 0 bases from J, with 15 bases between. The CDR3 sequence is CASSVGTAEWMNTEAFF. CDR3 DNA sequence: TGTGCCAGCAGCGTAGGGACAGCTGAATGGATGAACACTGAAGCTTTCTTT.

The rearrangement uses TRBV12-3 or TRBV12-4 and TRBJ2-5; 7 nucleotides line up with TRBD1. After removal of 9 bases from V and 3 bases from J, the junction contained 7 bases not matched to a gene. The CDR3 is 13 residues long. This chain's CDR3 is CASARGTEETQYF. CDR3 in DNA: TGTGCCAGTGCAAGGGGGACAGAAGAGACCCAGTACTTC.

The chain has TRBV5-1 and TRBJ1-1; possible D gene TRBD1, 6 bases. The CDR3 length is 15 residues. V lost 2 bases to trimming and J lost 5 bases, with 16 bases between them. Germline V gene data show CDR1 as SGHRS and CDR2 as YFSETQ. The CDR3 sequence is CASSFLGGLGTEAFF. For the CDR3, the DNA is TGCGCCAGCAGCTTCTTAGGGGGGTTGGGGACTGAAGCTTTCTTT.

The chain carries TRBV2 and TRBJ1-5; 8 bases agree with TRBD1. CDR1 is SNHLY, CDR2 FYNNEI, per germline. The CDR3 spans 16 residues. Losses at the gene ends were 6 bases for V and 9 bases for J; bases not matched to a gene: 16. The CDR3 nucleotides read TGTGCCAGCAGCCCCTTGTACGGGACAGGCGATCCGCCCCAGCATTTT. Residues: CASSPLYGTGDPPQHF.

Only a few counts were recorded for this clonotype. This rearrangement joins TRBV4-1 to TRBJ2-1, with D maybe TRBD1 (5 bases). The CDR3 loop spans 16 amino acids. From germline, CDR1 is MGHRA and CDR2 YSYEKL. Trimming took off 0 bases at V and 6 bases at J, with 15 bases between the two ends. DNA for the CDR3: TGCGCCAGCAGCCAAGATCTGGGGCTGACCGTCAATGAGCAGTTCTTC. Protein product: CASSQDLGLTVNEQFF.

This clonotype was detected a few times. V usage is TRBV27 and J usage is TRBJ2-3, with a weak D call TRBD2 (6 bases). Germline V gives CDR1 MNHEY, CDR2 SMNVEV (reference sequence). V was pared by 2 bases and J by 0 bases, with 9 bases between. The CDR3 has 15 residues. CDR3 region: CASSLIRGSTDTQYF. The CDR3 DNA reads TGTGCCAGCAGTTTAATTCGGGGGAGCACAGATACGCAGTATTTT.

Concerning this clonotype: A read error is possible here, since a much larger clone lies one base away. The rearrangement links TRBV20-1 to TRBJ2-7; D unresolved. Per the germline V gene, CDR1 is DFQATT and CDR2 is SNEGSKA (reference sequence). The CDR3 has 13 residues. V lost 4 bases, J lost 0 bases, and 10 bases lay in between. This CDR3 reads CSAILGTSYEQYV. The CDR3 DNA sequence: TGCAGTGCTATCCTGGGCACCTCCTACGAGCAGTACGTC.

The CDR3 DNA is TGTGCCAGCACCCAGCGGGGCTCGAACACCGGGGAGCTGTTTTTT. Protein sequence: CASTQRGSNTGELFF. The chain has TRBV7-2 and TRBJ2-2, with 7 bases that match TRBD2. The V gene end was trimmed by 7 bases and the J gene end by 0 bases; junction bases not matched to a gene: 5. Germline assignment: CDR1 SGHTA and CDR2 FQGNSA. The CDR3 has 15 residues.

This clonotype was found many times. V gene TRBV12-3 or TRBV12-4 combines with J gene TRBJ2-5, with D unresolved. V shed 6 bases and J shed 4 bases, with 15 bases lying between them. This CDR3 spans 14 amino acids. CDR3 coding DNA: TGTGCCAGCAGCCCGAGTAGGGCATCAGAGACCCAGTACTTC. Translated, it gives CASSPSRASETQYF.

The rearrangement uses TRBV12-3 or TRBV12-4 and TRBJ1-2; possible D gene TRBD1, 5 bases. Trimming took 2 bases from V and 4 from J, leaving 11 bases between them. This CDR3 spans 14 amino acids. The CDR3: CASSLTRAAYGYTF. In nucleotides, the CDR3 is TGTGCCAGCAGTTTAACCAGGGCAGCCTATGGCTACACCTTC.

This chain connects TRBV27 to TRBJ2-3; D unclear. The V end was cut by 6 bases, the J end by 5 bases, with 15 bases between. This CDR3 spans 14 amino acids. Looked up from germline, CDR1 is MNHEY and CDR2 is SMNVEV (reference sequence). DNA for the CDR3: TGTGCCAGCAGCCGAAGGTTTTATGGAGATACGCAGTATTTT. It codes for CASSRRFYGDTQYF.